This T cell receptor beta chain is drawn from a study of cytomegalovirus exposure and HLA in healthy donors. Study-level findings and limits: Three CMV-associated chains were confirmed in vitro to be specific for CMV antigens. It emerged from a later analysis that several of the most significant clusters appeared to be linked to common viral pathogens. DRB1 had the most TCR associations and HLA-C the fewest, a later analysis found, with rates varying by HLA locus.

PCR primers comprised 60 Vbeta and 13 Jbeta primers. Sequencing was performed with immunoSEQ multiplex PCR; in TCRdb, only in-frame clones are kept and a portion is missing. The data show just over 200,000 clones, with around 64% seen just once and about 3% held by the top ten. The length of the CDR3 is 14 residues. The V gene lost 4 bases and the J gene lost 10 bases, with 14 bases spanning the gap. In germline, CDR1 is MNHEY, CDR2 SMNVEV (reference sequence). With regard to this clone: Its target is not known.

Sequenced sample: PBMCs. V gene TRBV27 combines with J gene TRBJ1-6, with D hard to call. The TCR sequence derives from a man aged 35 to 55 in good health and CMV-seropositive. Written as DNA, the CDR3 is TGTGCCAGCAGTTCGGGCCCGGGGAGGTCACCCCTCCACTTT. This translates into CASSSGPGRSPLHF.